One and the same sample provided the 27 T cell receptor beta chains below, sequenced in a study of early T cells in non-severe SARS-CoV-2 infection. TCRdb reanalysed the 5' RACE reads using MiXCR and keeps one entry per CDR3 protein. The sample shows about 110,000 distinct CDR3 sequences, roughly 12% of them seen only once. The specimen was whole blood, collected at baseline. These receptors came from an adult who was a healthcare worker with PCR-confirmed SARS-CoV-2 infection or an uninfected control (not recorded which).

Many counts were recorded for this clonotype. The rearrangement links TRBV7-6 to TRBJ1-1; no definite D call. Per the germline V gene, CDR1 is SGHVS and CDR2 is FNYEAQ. This CDR3 contains 13 residues. V gave up 1 base and J gave up 1 base, with 4 bases separating them. The CDR3 is CASSLDPNTEAFF. CDR3 nucleotides: TGTGCCAGCAGCTTAGACCCGAACACTGAAGCTTTCTTT.

This clonotype has more than one count but fewer than ten. This chain connects TRBV29-1 to TRBJ2-5, with 9 bases that match TRBD2. The CDR3 is made up of 13 amino acids. V was clipped by 6 bases and J by 1 base; unmatched bases: 3. The germline CDR1 and CDR2 sequences are SQVTM and ANQGSEA. The CDR3 spells CSVKRGVQETQYF. The DNA for the CDR3 is TGCAGCGTAAAGCGGGGGGTCCAAGAGACCCAGTACTTC.

This clonotype was counted a few times. This rearrangement joins TRBV6-4 to TRBJ2-2; D unresolved. Germline values: CDR1 MRHNA, CDR2 SNTAGT. Trimming took off 5 bases at V and 2 bases at J, with 12 bases between the two ends. The length of the CDR3 is 15 residues. CDR3 sequence (DNA): TGTGCCAGCAGTCAAGGAGAATCTAACACCGGGGAGCTGTTTTTT. It is translated as CASSQGESNTGELFF.

The genes are TRBV2 and TRBJ1-6; TRBD1 aligns across 10 bases. CDR3 length: 18 amino acids. CDR1 and CDR2 from the germline V gene are SNHLY and FYNNEI. After removal of 2 bases from V and 7 bases from J, the junction contained 11 bases not matched to a gene. The CDR3 spells CASSETRQGAVENSPLHF. The DNA for the CDR3 is TGTGCCAGCAGTGAAACCAGACAGGGGGCGGTTGAAAATTCACCCCTCCACTTT.

The rearrangement links TRBV6-5 to TRBJ2-5; D call uncertain. Germline V lookup: CDR1 MNHEY, CDR2 SVGAGI. V dropped 0 bases and J dropped 1 base, with 12 bases sitting between them. This CDR3 has 16 residues. CDR3 sequence reads: CASSYSGAVFQETQYF. In DNA, the CDR3 is TGTGCCAGCAGTTACTCCGGTGCAGTTTTCCAAGAGACCCAGTACTTC.

This clonotype was picked up a small number of times. The J gene is TRBJ1-1, the V gene TRBV28, with unresolved D. Between the trimmed V and J ends, which lost 1 base and 4 bases, there was a span of 10 bases. Germline V CDR1 and CDR2: MDHEN, SYDVKM. The CDR3 has 14 amino acids. The CDR3 DNA sequence: TGTGCCAGCAGTTTATATCGGGGAATCACTGAAGCTTTCTTT. It yields the protein CASSLYRGITEAFF.

This chain joins TRBV4-2 and TRBJ2-5; no clear D gene. The V gene's germline CDR1 is LGHNA and CDR2 YNFKEQ. Between the trimmed V and J ends, which lost 1 base and 5 bases, there was a span of 14 bases. The CDR3 is 15 amino acids. CDR3 DNA sequence: TGTGCCAGCAGCCAAGGGACCCTCCAGGTGGAGACCCAGTACTTC. As protein: CASSQGTLQVETQYF.

CDR3 amino acids: CASSQEVGAIRGTQYF. In DNA form, the CDR3 reads TGTGCCAGCAGCCAAGAGGTGGGGGCTATCAGAGGGACCCAGTACTTC. The rearrangement joins TRBV3-1 to TRBJ2-5; tentative D call: TRBD1 (6 bases). The CDR3 sequence is 16 residues long. Germline loops: CDR1 LGHDT, CDR2 YNNKEL (reference sequence). Trimming removed 0 bases at V and 7 bases at J, with 18 bases between.

The chain has TRBV20-1 and TRBJ1-2; the D is unclear. The V gene's germline CDR1 is DFQATT and CDR2 SNEGSKA (reference sequence). V lost 4 bases and J 5 bases, leaving 14 bases between the germline ends. The CDR3 runs 13 residues. The CDR3 DNA reads TGCAGTGCTACTCATCCGGAGAAATATGGCTACACCTTC. The encoded protein is CSATHPEKYGYTF.

There are many counts of this clonotype. The chain couples TRBV12-3 or TRBV12-4 to TRBJ1-1; D is unresolved. This CDR3 has 13 residues. The germline V and J ends were trimmed by 6 bases and 1 base, with 9 bases remaining between them. The CDR3 spells CASRYTANTEAFF. CDR3 bases: TGTGCCAGCAGATATACCGCGAACACTGAAGCTTTCTTT.

This clonotype was detected a few times. The CDR3 DNA is TGCGCCAGCAGCGGGGACCCAGGACTAGCGGGGGATAATGAGCAGTTCTTC. It is translated as CASSGDPGLAGDNEQFF. The chain has TRBV5-1 and TRBJ2-1; 13 bases are a match to TRBD2. The V gene end was trimmed by 4 bases and the J gene end by 7 bases; junction bases not matched to a gene: 11. Germline V gives CDR1 SGHRS, CDR2 YFSETQ. The CDR3 is 17 residues long.

The table lists this clonotype with many counts. The rearrangement uses TRBV29-1 and TRBJ2-2; D may be TRBD1 or TRBD2 (6 bases each). Germline lookup yields CDR1 SQVTM and CDR2 ANQGSEA. V gave up 8 bases and J gave up 7 bases, with 17 bases separating them. There are 13 residues in the CDR3. The CDR3 DNA reads TGCAGCCCGCCCCCGGGGGCTGGCGGGGAGCTGTTTTTT. Translation: CSPPPGAGGELFF.

This clonotype was seen a few times. The chain is built from TRBV7-6 and TRBJ1-6; D is unclear. Germline V lookup: CDR1 SGHVS, CDR2 FNYEAQ. The CDR3 totals 19 residues. Trimming stripped 6 bases from V and 0 bases from J, with 21 bases between. The CDR3 sequence is CASSLTAPGGSSYNSPLHF. CDR3 in DNA: TGTGCCAGCAGTCTAACAGCCCCAGGCGGTAGCTCCTATAATTCACCCCTCCACTTT.

This clonotype was counted ten times or more. The rearrangement uses TRBV4-1 and TRBJ1-1; tentatively, D is TRBD1 (6 bases). There are 16 residues in the CDR3. Trimming cost V 1 base and J 0 bases, with 12 bases left between them. In germline, CDR1 is MGHRA, CDR2 YSYEKL. The CDR3 spells CASSQGGGGMNTEAFF. CDR3 bases: TGCGCCAGCAGCCAAGGTGGAGGGGGGATGAACACTGAAGCTTTCTTT.

J is TRBJ1-2 and V is TRBV29-1, with 7 bases identical to TRBD1. The CDR3 runs to 13 residues. Germline loops: CDR1 SQVTM, CDR2 ANQGSEA. Trimming cost V 4 bases and J 1 base; bases outside gene matches: 3. This CDR3 is CSVGQGVNYGYTF. The CDR3 nucleotides read TGCAGCGTTGGGCAGGGGGTTAACTATGGCTACACCTTC.

This clonotype was seen ten or more times. The chain couples TRBV12-3 or TRBV12-4 to TRBJ1-1; D may be TRBD1 (6 bases). Trimming stripped 3 bases from V and 8 bases from J, with 16 bases between. The CDR3 contains 14 residues. The CDR3, as DNA: TGTGCCAGCAGTTTCAGACAGGACCCCAACGAAGCTTTCTTT. It codes for CASSFRQDPNEAFF.

This clonotype was seen more than once but under ten times. The V gene is TRBV2, the J gene TRBJ1-2; TRBD1 might be the D (5 bases). Germline loops: CDR1 SNHLY, CDR2 FYNNEI. CDR3 size: 16 residues. Trimming pared 5 bases from V and 0 bases from J, leaving 16 bases between. The CDR3 is CASSYGTSSSNYGYTF. CDR3 coding DNA: TGTGCCAGCAGTTACGGGACGTCATCCTCTAACTATGGCTACACCTTC.

A few counts support this clonotype. The rearrangement links TRBV12-3 or TRBV12-4 to TRBJ2-7; D is undetermined. CDR3 length equals 11 residues. Trimming took off 3 bases at V and 9 bases at J, with 9 bases between the two ends. This chain's CDR3 is CASSFRAAQYF. CDR3 sequence (DNA): TGTGCCAGCAGTTTTCGAGCCGCGCAGTACTTC.

This clonotype has more than one count but fewer than ten. This chain joins TRBV18 and TRBJ2-7, with D unresolved. Germline CDR1 KGHSH, CDR2 LQKENI. The CDR3 extends over 11 amino acids. Between the trimmed V and J ends, which lost 6 bases and 3 bases, there was a span of 6 bases. The CDR3 bases are TGTGCCAGCTCTCCCAACTACGAGCAGTACTTC. Its protein product is CASSPNYEQYF.

V is TRBV7-3 and J is TRBJ2-1, with a possible D match to TRBD1 (6 bases). This CDR3 contains 13 residues. Trimming left V 6 bases short and J 4 bases short, with 10 bases between. In germline, CDR1 is SGHTA, CDR2 FQGTGA. As DNA, the CDR3 is TGTGCCAGCAGTCGGACAGCTTACAATGAGCAGTTCTTC. It codes for CASSRTAYNEQFF.

The chain has TRBV7-2 and TRBJ2-2; 9 bases match TRBD1. The germline V gene encodes CDR1 SGHTA and CDR2 FQGNSA. The CDR3 covers 13 residues. After removal of 3 bases from V and 8 bases from J, the junction contained 1 base not matched to a gene. CDR3 nucleotide sequence: TGTGCCAGCAGCTTGGACAGGGGAGGGGAGCTGTTTTTT. It is translated as CASSLDRGGELFF.

This clonotype occurred a few times. The chain joins TRBV7-9 to TRBJ1-1; 9 positions agree with TRBD1. Germline lookup yields CDR1 SEHNR and CDR2 FQNEAQ (reference sequence). There are 13 residues in the CDR3. J lost 3 bases, V lost 5 bases, and 1 base had no gene match. CDR3 DNA sequence: TGTGCCAGCAGCCGACAGGGGGACACTGAAGCTTTCTTT. Amino acid sequence: CASSRQGDTEAFF.

The chain couples TRBV7-2 to TRBJ2-7; 7 bases fit TRBD2. V lost 5 bases and J lost 0; bases outside the gene matches: 13. CDR1 and CDR2 (germline): SGHTA, FQGNSA. The CDR3 spans 17 residues. The CDR3: CASSREEQDHISYEQYF. In DNA form, the CDR3 reads TGTGCCAGCAGCCGGGAGGAGCAGGATCACATCTCCTACGAGCAGTACTTC.

V and J are TRBV18 and TRBJ1-3; D gene ambiguous. The CDR3 loop spans 15 amino acids. Trimming stripped 3 bases from V and 0 bases from J, with 9 bases between. CDR1 and CDR2 (germline): KGHSH, LQKENI. CDR3 nucleotide sequence: TGTGCCAGCTCACCCGCCCCATTCTCTGGAAACACCATATATTTT. Amino acids: CASSPAPFSGNTIYF.

The chain recombines TRBV15 with TRBJ1-5, with D possibly TRBD1 on 5 matching bases. CDR1 is LNHNV and CDR2 is YYDKDF in the germline V gene (reference sequence). There are 16 residues in the CDR3. V lost 0 bases and J lost 7, with 16 bases in between. CDR3 nucleotides: TGTGCCACCAGCAGAGAAGGGGCAGACACTAGCCAGCCCCAGCATTTT. Its translation is CATSREGADTSQPQHF. The full variable domain, in which reference TRBV15 and TRBJ1-5 provide the parts outside the CDR3, is DAMVIQNPRYQVTQFGKPVTLSCSQTLNHNVMYWYQQKSSQAPKLLFHYYDKDFNNEADTPDNFQSRRPNTSFCFLDIRSPGLGDTAMYLCATSREGADTSQPQHFGDGTRLSIL.

This clonotype was found many times. The gene calls are TRBV7-3 and TRBJ1-1; TRBD1 agrees at 7 bases. The germline CDR1 and CDR2 sequences are SGHTA and FQGTGA. This CDR3 spans 13 amino acids. V shed 5 bases, J shed 4 bases, and the junction held 4 bases outside the gene matches. In nucleotides, the CDR3 is TGTGCCAGCAGCGTACAGGGGCTCACTGAAGCTTTCTTT. This codes for CASSVQGLTEAFF.

This chain connects TRBV6-5 to TRBJ1-2; D call uncertain. The CDR3 is 13 residues long. Between the trimmed V and J ends, which lost 5 bases and 4 bases, there was a span of 11 bases. From germline, CDR1 is MNHEY and CDR2 SVGAGI. CDR3: CASSLDRGYGYTF. CDR3 coding DNA: TGTGCCAGCAGTCTGGACCGGGGCTATGGCTACACCTTC.